This is a list of T cell receptor beta chains from one sample in a study of cytomegalovirus exposure and HLA in healthy donors. This table comes from immunoSEQ multiplex PCR, and its TCRdb copy is limited to in-frame clones, with some not included. The table has about 130,000 clones, roughly 82% seen once. The sequenced sample consisted of PBMCs. These receptors all stem from a boy aged 5-17 years in good health and CMV-seronegative. CDR3s include the opening cysteine and the closing phenylalanine or tryptophan.

J | V | CDR3
TRBJ1-1 | TRBV5-6 | CASSPRGATEAFF
TRBJ1-5 | TRBV25-1 | CAPIAPDQPQHF
TRBJ1-2 | TRBV7-8 | CASSRDRGDDGYTF
TRBJ2-7 | TRBV11-3 | CASSPRQGGAYEQYF
TRBJ2-3 | TRBV7-2 | CASSTRTSGSWADTQYF
TRBJ2-7 | TRBV6-5 | CASSYLAEQYF
TRBJ2-7 | TRBV13 | CASSISGTRSYEQYF
TRBJ1-2 | TRBV7-2 | CASSLLTGSHYGYTF
TRBJ1-5 | TRBV6-1 | CASSTVAPSSPQHF
TRBJ2-7 | TRBV27 | CASGRSGTGSYEQYF
TRBJ1-5 | TRBV7-9 | CASDRGGNQPQHF
TRBJ2-7 | TRBV4-3 | CASSQDRGLAGTYEQYF
TRBJ1-2 | TRBV2 | CASSEDSPGDYGYTF
TRBJ1-1 | TRBV5-6 | CASSLGTQGGNTEAFF
TRBJ2-1 | TRBV27 | CASSSTGVPGDSYNEQFF
TRBJ1-1 | TRBV6-5 | CASSFRGFSTEAFF
TRBJ1-3 | TRBV2 | CASSLTGGRSGNTIYF
TRBJ2-3 | TRBV7-3 | CASSLYGSLTDTQYF
TRBJ1-1 | TRBV11-3 | CASSLRGLGQYTEAFF
TRBJ2-1 | TRBV7-7 | CASSPGSWNYNEQFF
TRBJ2-7 | TRBV9 | CASSVSGALGEQYF
TRBJ2-7 | TRBV30 | CAWTGKRDGSYEQYF
TRBJ1-1 | TRBV2 | CASSERRGRGWNTEAFF
TRBJ2-5 | TRBV27 | CASSTTGDEGETQYF
TRBJ2-7 | TRBV11-2 | CASSFTSAVGYEQYF
TRBJ2-3 | TRBV5-1 | CASSVGLAGGMSTDTQYF
TRBJ2-5 | TRBV30 | CAWSRGLAGRGETQYF
TRBJ2-5 | TRBV7-3 | CASSWTGERGTQYF
TRBJ2-2 | TRBV5-4 | CASSSLAGGLWTGELFF
TRBJ1-1 | TRBV4-1 | CASSLVAGTDRTEAFF
TRBJ2-7 | TRBV9 | CASSVAGFSYEQYF
TRBJ2-7 | TRBV5-5 | CASAPGHSSSYEQYF
TRBJ2-7 | TRBV7-2 | CASSLAASGRIPHEQYF
TRBJ2-1 | TRBV5-6 | CASSVKTSGRLYNEQFF
TRBJ1-1 | TRBV9 | CASSRSTGTTEAFF
TRBJ2-2 | TRBV6-5 | CASSYGLAGTGELFF
TRBJ2-1 | TRBV14 | CASSQPDISSYNEQFF
TRBJ1-1 | TRBV7-9 | CASSSPLQVAEAFF
TRBJ1-2 | TRBV6-5 | CASSYDRWNGYTF
TRBJ1-5 | TRBV19 | CASSIPVRDQPQHF
TRBJ2-7 | TRBV10-3 | CAISPSDEQYF
TRBJ1-4 | TRBV19 | CASSPQGQGKKLFF
TRBJ2-3 | TRBV11-2 | CASSLIPAWKREGTDTQYF
TRBJ2-7 | TRBV11-3 | CASSLAGGIPYF
TRBJ1-1 | TRBV11-3 | CASSLDPSGSAFF
TRBJ1-1 | TRBV4-2 | CASSQDLGGLTLRHTEAFF